The entry below gives a single TCR beta chain sequence along with its context. Its specificity is unknown. Each replicate PCR on the sorted subsets used 200 to 250 ng DNA (approximately 33,000 T cell genomes). Methods used by the authors: Quality scores were absent from the junction-only immunoSEQ sequences, so filtering differed. Only in-frame clones appear in the TCRdb table, and some are missing; sequencing was by immunoSEQ multiplex PCR. The V and J calls and clone size come from that table; D and trimming were worked out from the DNA. Of just under 350,000 clones listed, less than 75% are singletons. Germline-derived CDR1 and CDR2 are SGHVS and FQNEAQ. CDR3 size: 15 residues. The V and J ends lost 2 bases and 1 base respectively, with 11 bases between them. These data originate in a study of shared clonotypes between healthy human individuals. Study results and limitations: Shared clonotypes across all four donors exceeded non-shared ones in generation probability. Specimens sampled were limited to blood, with tissue repertoires likely differing.

The sequence was collected from a man younger than 40 in good health. Sample: memory CD4+ T cells sorted from blood. Subset reported: CD45RA-negative fraction. The genes are TRBV7-8 and TRBJ2-5; perhaps TRBD2 as D (6 bases). In DNA, the CDR3 is TGTGCCAGCAGCTTATCGGGGCGGGGCCAAGAGACCCAGTACTTC. It translates to CASSLSGRGQETQYF.